Below are 20 T cell receptor beta chains sequenced from a single sample in a study of a mutant IDH1 vaccine in newly diagnosed glioma. The antigens for these receptors are not known. Produced via immunoSEQ multiplex PCR; TCRdb's table is partial and in-frame only. The sample includes 20,000 to 25,000 clones, about three quarters seen only once; the top ten take about 10%. Time point here: week 11, during vaccination. Each dose delivered 300 ug of mutant IDH1 20-mer peptide subcutaneously with imiquimod. Here the sequenced sample was peripheral blood mononuclear cells (PBMCs), taken from a glioma patient whose treatment included an IDH1 peptide vaccine. The receptors come from a man aged 18 to 29 with glioma. Some clones in this sample may be carry-over from other donors' samples.

This clone was observed a handful of times. The chain carries TRBV5-5 and TRBJ1-4, with 9 nucleotides matching TRBD1. Germline values: CDR1 SGHKS, CDR2 YYEKEE (reference sequence). Losses at the gene ends were 1 base for V and 8 bases for J; bases not matched to a gene: 3. This CDR3 has 14 residues. Here the CDR3 reads CASSLTGGEEKLFF. In nucleotides, the CDR3 is TGTGCCAGCAGCTTGACAGGGGGCGAGGAAAAACTGTTTTTT.

The rearrangement uses TRBV7-8 and TRBJ2-1; possible D gene TRBD2, 6 bases. The CDR3 totals 11 residues. The ends were cut back, 6 bases at V and 10 bases at J, with 10 bases in the middle. Germline V CDR1 and CDR2: SGHVS, FQNEAQ. The CDR3 loop reads CASSQGGEQFF. CDR3 nucleotide sequence: TGTGCCAGCAGTCAGGGAGGAGAGCAGTTCTTC.

Remarks on this clone: The junction departs from the called germline gene at one end, perhaps through a read error. V and J are TRBV7-7 and TRBJ2-5; tentatively, D is TRBD1 or TRBD2 (7 bases each). CDR1 and CDR2 from the germline V gene are SSHAT and FNYEAQ (reference sequence). The CDR3 contains 13 residues. The CDR3 DNA sequence: TGTGCTAGCAGCCAGGGGGGGACAGAGACCCAGTACTTC. It encodes CASSQGGTETQYF. The whole variable domain, remainder taken from reference TRBV7-7 and TRBJ2-5, is GAGVSQSPRYKVTKRGQDVTLRCDPISSHATLYWYQQALGQGPEFLTYFNYEAQPDKSGLPSDRFSAERPEGSISTLTIQRTEQRDSAMYRCASSQGGTETQYFGPGTRLLVL.

This chain connects TRBV18 to TRBJ2-3; 8 bases match TRBD1. CDR3 size: 15 residues. CDR1 is KGHSH and CDR2 is LQKENI in the germline V gene. Losses at the gene ends were 0 bases for V and 6 bases for J; bases not matched to a gene: 5. The CDR3 nucleotides are TGTGCCAGCTCACCACCGATGACAGGGGCTGATACGCAGTATTTT. It translates to CASSPPMTGADTQYF.

The chain uses TRBV28 and TRBJ1-2, with TRBD1 identical over 11 bases. The CDR3 loop spans 14 amino acids. Germline V gives CDR1 MDHEN, CDR2 SYDVKM. Losses at the gene ends were 8 bases for V and 7 bases for J; bases not matched to a gene: 9. The DNA of the CDR3 is TGTGCCAGCGGGGGGGACAGGGGGTTAGGTGGCTACACCTTC. The encoded protein is CASGGDRGLGGYTF.

The chain is built from TRBV5-4 and TRBJ2-3; tentative D call: TRBD1 (5 bases). Germline V gives CDR1 SGHNT, CDR2 YYREEE (reference sequence). V dropped 0 bases and J dropped 5 bases, with 7 bases sitting between them. CDR3 length: 13 residues. The CDR3 protein is CASSLAGQDTQYF. For the CDR3, the DNA is TGTGCCAGCAGCTTGGCAGGGCAAGATACGCAGTATTTT.

The CDR3 here is CASSFAGTAGSYEQYF. The DNA for the CDR3 is TGTGCCAGCAGCTTCGCCGGGACAGCGGGCTCCTACGAGCAGTACTTC. The chain joins TRBV7-2 to TRBJ2-7; tentatively, D is TRBD1 (7 bases). This CDR3 has 16 amino acids. V lost 3 bases and J 0 bases, leaving 15 bases between the germline ends. CDR1 and CDR2 from the germline V gene are SGHTA and FQGNSA.

The chain combines TRBV30 with TRBJ2-7; 9 bases line up with TRBD2. Unmatched junction bases numbered 4, after V lost 0 bases and J lost 4 bases. From germline, CDR1 is GTSNPN and CDR2 SVGIG (reference sequence). The CDR3 extends over 14 amino acids. This CDR3 is CAWSVASGTYEQYF. CDR3 DNA sequence: TGTGCCTGGAGTGTCGCTAGCGGGACGTACGAGCAGTACTTC.

The V and J genes are TRBV2 and TRBJ1-5; possible D gene TRBD1, 6 bases. Trimming pared 7 bases from V and 2 bases from J, leaving 18 bases between. Germline V CDR1 and CDR2: SNHLY, FYNNEI. The CDR3 consists of 16 residues. The CDR3 DNA is TGTGCCAGCACTCCGTCCAGGGGAAGGGGCAATCAGCCCCAGCATTTT. Translating gives CASTPSRGRGNQPQHF.

This clone came up a few times. The chain has TRBV4-3 and TRBJ1-5; D is possibly TRBD1 (5 bases). V lost 3 bases to trimming and J lost 3 bases, with 12 bases between them. Per germline, CDR1 LGHNA and CDR2 YSLEER. The CDR3 has 15 residues. The CDR3 loop is CASSQTAIDNQPQHF. The CDR3 DNA is TGCGCCAGCAGCCAGACAGCCATTGACAATCAGCCCCAGCATTTT.

The CDR3, as DNA: TGTGCCAGCAGTTACAGCACCGGGGAGCTGTTTTTT. This sequence encodes CASSYSTGELFF. The chain couples TRBV6-5 to TRBJ2-2; D remains unclear. The CDR3 has 12 amino acids. The germline V and J ends were trimmed by 2 bases and 4 bases, with 2 bases remaining between them. Germline V lookup: CDR1 MNHEY, CDR2 SVGAGI.

This clone has more than one count but fewer than ten. This chain uses TRBV9 with TRBJ1-3; D call uncertain. Germline V gene sequence: CDR1 SGDLS, CDR2 YYNGEE. The V end was cut by 0 bases, the J end by 4 bases, with 5 bases between. There are 13 residues in the CDR3. The CDR3 loop reads CASSVVPGNTIYF. CDR3 DNA: TGTGCCAGCAGCGTAGTCCCCGGAAACACCATATATTTT.

The V and J genes are TRBV7-2 and TRBJ2-2; D possibly uses TRBD1 or TRBD2 (5 bases each). CDR1 and CDR2 from the germline V gene are SGHTA and FQGNSA. The CDR3 is 16 residues long. Trimming left V 5 bases short and J 5 bases short, with 18 bases between. Here the CDR3 reads CASSRAGTSGTGELFF. The CDR3 bases are TGTGCCAGCAGCAGAGCCGGGACCTCGGGTACCGGGGAGCTGTTTTTT.

In this sample, this clone turned up a few times. The chain recombines TRBV6-1 with TRBJ1-4; D gene unclear. Looked up from germline, CDR1 is MNHNS and CDR2 is SASEGT. The CDR3 sequence is 15 residues long. V lost 2 bases to trimming and J lost 8 bases, with 15 bases between them. The CDR3 bases are TGTGCCAGCAGTGAAATAACAGAGTCATCGGAAAAACTGTTTTTT. Its translation is CASSEITESSEKLFF.

The chain is built from TRBV19 and TRBJ1-5; D not resolved. Germline CDR1 is LNHDA and CDR2 is SQIVND (reference sequence). The V end lost 3 bases, the J end lost 2 bases, and 14 bases lay between the germline ends. The CDR3 totals 16 residues. CDR3 sequence (DNA): TGTGCCAGTAGTATCCTCCATATGTCGGGCAATCAGCCCCAGCATTTT. This translates into CASSILHMSGNQPQHF.

This chain connects TRBV5-5 to TRBJ1-1; a possible D gene is TRBD1 (5 bases). The V end lost 4 bases, the J end lost 8 bases, and 21 bases lay between the germline ends. The CDR3 covers 15 residues. CDR1 and CDR2 from the germline V gene are SGHKS and YYEKEE (reference sequence). The CDR3 loop reads CASSLVAMTATEAFF. CDR3 DNA: TGTGCCAGCAGCCTGGTTGCAATGACAGCCACCGAAGCTTTCTTT.

The chain recombines TRBV4-3 with TRBJ2-5; D is perhaps TRBD1 (6 bases). Germline V gives CDR1 LGHNA, CDR2 YSLEER. The CDR3 sequence is 21 residues long. The ends were cut back, 0 bases at V and 1 base at J, with 27 bases in the middle. The CDR3 nucleotides read TGCGCCAGCAGCCAAGACCCCCCCCAGGGGATGAGCGGTGCTAGCCAAGAGACCCAGTACTTC. It encodes CASSQDPPQGMSGASQETQYF.

The gene calls are TRBV6-5 and TRBJ1-1, with TRBD1 as a possible D gene (6 bases). Germline CDR1 and CDR2: MNHEY and SVGAGI. This CDR3 region has 14 residues. V was pared by 5 bases and J by 2 bases, with 12 bases between. Written as DNA, the CDR3 is TGTGCCAGCAGTAAGGACGGGGGCAACACTGAAGCTTTCTTT. This translates into CASSKDGGNTEAFF.

This clone was picked up a small number of times. This chain connects TRBV9 to TRBJ2-7, with 9 bases aligning to TRBD2. The CDR3 is made up of 14 amino acids. From germline, CDR1 is SGDLS and CDR2 YYNGEE. The V segment lost 0 bases and the J segment 6 bases; nucleotides outside the gene matches: 4. The CDR3 loop reads CASSVGGRVGEQYF. The CDR3, as DNA: TGTGCCAGCAGCGTAGGCGGGAGGGTGGGCGAGCAGTACTTC.

The V gene is TRBV7-9, the J gene TRBJ2-7, with D maybe TRBD1 (5 bases). Trimming took 5 bases from V and 0 from J, leaving 14 bases between them. CDR1 and CDR2 (germline): SEHNR, FQNEAQ (reference sequence). The CDR3 is 15 residues long. CDR3 in amino acids: CASSRQGRNSYEQYF. The CDR3, as DNA: TGTGCCAGCAGCCGGCAGGGTAGAAACTCCTACGAGCAGTACTTC.